This T cell receptor beta chain was captured by sequencing in a study of T cell responses to AZD1222 COVID-19 vaccine. Study findings and constraints: Spike-wide vaccine-associated CD4 TCRs dominated at 160-218 and 743-854. In a largely white British group with more females than males, clonal diversity was possibly underestimated.

Trimming left V 0 bases short and J 1 base short, with 18 bases between. The CDR3 is made up of 17 amino acids. Germline V gene sequence: CDR1 GTSNPN, CDR2 SVGIG (reference sequence). Method: immunoSEQ multiplex PCR; TCRdb's copy keeps in-frame clones and lacks some. The repertoire consists of some 120,000 clones, with nearly 95% occurring once and the leading ten covering 0.91%. In regard to this clone: The target antigen is unknown.

The sequence came from an adult in good health. The chain links TRBV30 to TRBJ2-5; no firm D call. The specimen was peripheral blood, collected on day 0 of AZD1222 vaccination. Here the CDR3 reads CAWSVWGSHASQETQYF. CDR3 bases: TGTGCCTGGAGTGTATGGGGTAGCCACGCATCCCAAGAGACCCAGTACTTC.